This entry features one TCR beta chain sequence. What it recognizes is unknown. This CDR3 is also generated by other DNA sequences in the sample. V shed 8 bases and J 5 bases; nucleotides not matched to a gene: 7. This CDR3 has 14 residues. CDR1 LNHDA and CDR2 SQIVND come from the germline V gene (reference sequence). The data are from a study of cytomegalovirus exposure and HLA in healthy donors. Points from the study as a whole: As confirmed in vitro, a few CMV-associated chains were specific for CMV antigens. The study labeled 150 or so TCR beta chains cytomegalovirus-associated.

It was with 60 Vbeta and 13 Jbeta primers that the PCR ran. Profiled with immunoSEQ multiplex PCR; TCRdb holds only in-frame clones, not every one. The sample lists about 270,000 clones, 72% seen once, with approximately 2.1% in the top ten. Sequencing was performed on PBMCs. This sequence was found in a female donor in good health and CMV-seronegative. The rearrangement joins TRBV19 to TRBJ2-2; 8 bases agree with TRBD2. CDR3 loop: CASSGSSGTGELFF. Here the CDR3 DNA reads TGTGCCAGTTCTGGGTCTAGCGGGACCGGGGAGCTGTTTTTT. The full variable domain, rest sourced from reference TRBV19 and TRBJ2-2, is DGGITQSPKYLFRKEGQNVTLSCEQNLNHDAMYWYRQDPGQGLRLIYYSQIVNDFQKGDIAEGYSVSREKKESFPLTVTSAQKNPTAFYLCASSGSSGTGELFFGEGSRLTVL.